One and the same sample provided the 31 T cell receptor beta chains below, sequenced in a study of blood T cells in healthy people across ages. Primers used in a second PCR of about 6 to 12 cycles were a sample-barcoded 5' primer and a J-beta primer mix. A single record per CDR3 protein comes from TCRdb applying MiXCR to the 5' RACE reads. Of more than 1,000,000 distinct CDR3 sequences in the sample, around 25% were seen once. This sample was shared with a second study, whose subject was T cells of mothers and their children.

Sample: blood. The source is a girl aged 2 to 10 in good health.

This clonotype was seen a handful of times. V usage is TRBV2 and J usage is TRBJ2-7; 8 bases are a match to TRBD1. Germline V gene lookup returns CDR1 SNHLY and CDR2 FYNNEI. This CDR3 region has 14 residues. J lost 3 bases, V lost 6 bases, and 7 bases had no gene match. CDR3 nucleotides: TGTGCCAGCAGCGCGGACAGGGAAAGCTACGAGCAGTACTTC. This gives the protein CASSADRESYEQYF.

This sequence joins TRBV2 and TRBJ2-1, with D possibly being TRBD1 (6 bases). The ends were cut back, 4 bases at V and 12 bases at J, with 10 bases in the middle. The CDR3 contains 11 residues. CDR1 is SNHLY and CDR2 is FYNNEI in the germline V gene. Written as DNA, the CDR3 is TGTGCCAGCAGTGTAAGAGGGGGGCAGTTCTTC. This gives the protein CASSVRGGQFF. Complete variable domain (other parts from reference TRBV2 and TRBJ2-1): EPEVTQTPSHQVTQMGQEVILRCVPISNHLYFYWYRQILGQKVEFLVSFYNNEISEKSEIFDDQFSVERPDGSNFTLKIRSTKLEDSAMYFCASSVRGGQFFGPGTRLTVL.

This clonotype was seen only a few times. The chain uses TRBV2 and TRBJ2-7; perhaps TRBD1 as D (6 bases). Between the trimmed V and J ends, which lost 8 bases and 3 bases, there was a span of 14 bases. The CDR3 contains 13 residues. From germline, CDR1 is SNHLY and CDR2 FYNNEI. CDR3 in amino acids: CASSGQPFYEQYF. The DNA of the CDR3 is TGTGCCAGCTCTGGACAGCCCTTCTACGAGCAGTACTTC.

CDR3 bases: TGCAGTGCTCCAGAACTAGCGGGATTGGGAGAGACCCAGTACTTC. It specifies CSAPELAGLGETQYF. The chain combines TRBV20-1 with TRBJ2-5; TRBD2 matches at 10 bases. CDR3 length: 15 amino acids. Germline V lookup: CDR1 DFQATT, CDR2 SNEGSKA (reference sequence). Trimming took 5 bases from V and 4 from J; bases not matched to a gene: 10.

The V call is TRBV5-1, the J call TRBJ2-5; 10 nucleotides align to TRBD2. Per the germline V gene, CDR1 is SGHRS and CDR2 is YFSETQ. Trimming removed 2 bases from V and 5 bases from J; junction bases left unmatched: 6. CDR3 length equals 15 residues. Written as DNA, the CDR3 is TGCGCCAGCAGCTTTTCCCTAGCGGGAGCGGAGACCCAGTACTTC. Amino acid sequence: CASSFSLAGAETQYF.

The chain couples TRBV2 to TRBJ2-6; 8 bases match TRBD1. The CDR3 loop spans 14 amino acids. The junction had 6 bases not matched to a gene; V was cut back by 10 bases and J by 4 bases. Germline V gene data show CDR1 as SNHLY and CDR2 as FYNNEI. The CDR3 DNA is TGTGCCACCGACAGGGGAGGAGGGGCCAACGTCCTGACTTTC. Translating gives CATDRGGGANVLTF.

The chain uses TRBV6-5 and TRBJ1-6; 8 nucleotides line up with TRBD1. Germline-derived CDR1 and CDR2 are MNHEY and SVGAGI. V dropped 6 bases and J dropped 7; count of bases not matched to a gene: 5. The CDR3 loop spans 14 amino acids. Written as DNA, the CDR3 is TGTGCCAGCAGCGGGGGACAGGAAAATTCACCCCTCCACTTT. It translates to CASSGGQENSPLHF.

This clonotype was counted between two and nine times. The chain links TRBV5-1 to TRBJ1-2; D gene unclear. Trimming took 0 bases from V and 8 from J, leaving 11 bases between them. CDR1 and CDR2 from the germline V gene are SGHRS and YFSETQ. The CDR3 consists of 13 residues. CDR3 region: CASSLVAGSGYTF. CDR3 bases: TGCGCCAGCAGCTTGGTTGCGGGGAGCGGCTACACCTTC.

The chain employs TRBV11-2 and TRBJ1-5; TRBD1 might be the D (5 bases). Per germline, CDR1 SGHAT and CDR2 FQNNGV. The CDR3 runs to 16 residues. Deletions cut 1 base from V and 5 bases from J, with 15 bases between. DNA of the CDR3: TGTGCCAGCAGCTTAGGGGGGGGAGGGAGCTATCAGCCCCAGCATTTT. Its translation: CASSLGGGGSYQPQHF.

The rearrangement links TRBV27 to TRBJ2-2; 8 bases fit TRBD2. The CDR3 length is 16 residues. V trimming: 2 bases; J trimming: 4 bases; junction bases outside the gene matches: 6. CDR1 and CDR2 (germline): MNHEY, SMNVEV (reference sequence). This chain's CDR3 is CASSLAGGSGTGELFF. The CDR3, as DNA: TGTGCCAGCAGTTTAGCGGGAGGTTCTGGCACCGGGGAGCTGTTTTTT.

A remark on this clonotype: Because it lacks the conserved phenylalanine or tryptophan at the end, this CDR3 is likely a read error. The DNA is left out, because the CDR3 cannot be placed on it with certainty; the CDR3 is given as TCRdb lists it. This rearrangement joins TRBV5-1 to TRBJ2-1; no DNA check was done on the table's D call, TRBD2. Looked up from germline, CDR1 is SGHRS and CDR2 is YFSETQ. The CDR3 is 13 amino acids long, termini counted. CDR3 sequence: CASSPASGIERDL.

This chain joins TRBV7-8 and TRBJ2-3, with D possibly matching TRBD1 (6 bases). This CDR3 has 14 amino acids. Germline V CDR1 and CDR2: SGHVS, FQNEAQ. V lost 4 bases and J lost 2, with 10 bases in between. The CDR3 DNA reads TGTGCCAGCAGCTCGGCAGGGGTCACAGATACGCAGTATTTT. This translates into CASSSAGVTDTQYF.

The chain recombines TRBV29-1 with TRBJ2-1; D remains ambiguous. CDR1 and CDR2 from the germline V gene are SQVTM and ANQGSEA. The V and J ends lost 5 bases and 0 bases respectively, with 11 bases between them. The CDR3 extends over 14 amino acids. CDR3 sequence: CSVSPGSSYNEQFF. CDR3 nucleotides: TGCAGCGTTAGTCCCGGAAGCTCCTACAATGAGCAGTTCTTC.

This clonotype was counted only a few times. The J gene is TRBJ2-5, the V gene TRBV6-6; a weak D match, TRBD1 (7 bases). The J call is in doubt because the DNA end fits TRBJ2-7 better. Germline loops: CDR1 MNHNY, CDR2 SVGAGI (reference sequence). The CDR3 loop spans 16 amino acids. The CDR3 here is CASSYSGGQRSAEQYF. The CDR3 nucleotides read TGTGCCAGCAGTTACTCGGGGGGACAGCGTTCCGCCGAGCAGTACTTC.

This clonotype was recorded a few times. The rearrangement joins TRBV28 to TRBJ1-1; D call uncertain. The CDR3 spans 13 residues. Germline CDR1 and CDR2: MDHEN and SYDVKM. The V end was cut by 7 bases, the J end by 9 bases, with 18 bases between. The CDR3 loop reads CASNLVGDLQAFF. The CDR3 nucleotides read TGTGCCAGCAATCTCGTGGGTGATCTTCAAGCTTTCTTT.

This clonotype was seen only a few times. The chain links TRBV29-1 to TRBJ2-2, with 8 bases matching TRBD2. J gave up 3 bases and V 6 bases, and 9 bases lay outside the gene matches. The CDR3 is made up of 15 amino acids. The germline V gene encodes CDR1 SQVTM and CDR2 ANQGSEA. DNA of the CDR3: TGCAGCGTAAGGCGACGGGAGGGCCACACCGGGGAGCTGTTTTTT. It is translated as CSVRRREGHTGELFF.

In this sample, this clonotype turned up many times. In DNA, the CDR3 is TGCAGCGTCCGCTACAATGAGCAGTTCTTC. Protein product: CSVRYNEQFF. This chain uses TRBV29-1 with TRBJ2-1; D unresolved. CDR3 size: 10 residues. The germline gives CDR1 SQVTM, CDR2 ANQGSEA. Trimming stripped 6 bases from V and 3 bases from J, with 3 bases between.

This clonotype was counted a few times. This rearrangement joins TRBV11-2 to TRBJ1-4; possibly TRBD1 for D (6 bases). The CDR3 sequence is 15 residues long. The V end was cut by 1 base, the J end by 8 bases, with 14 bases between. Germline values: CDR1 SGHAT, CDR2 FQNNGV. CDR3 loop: CASSLGPGGGEKLFF. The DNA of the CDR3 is TGTGCCAGCAGCTTAGGCCCCGGGGGCGGCGAAAAACTGTTTTTT. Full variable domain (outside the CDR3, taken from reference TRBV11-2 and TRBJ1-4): EAGVAQSPRYKIIEKRQSVAFWCNPISGHATLYWYQQILGQGPKLLIQFQNNGVVDDSQLPKDRFSAERLKGVDSTLKIQPAKLEDSAVYLCASSLGPGGGEKLFFGSGTQLSVL.

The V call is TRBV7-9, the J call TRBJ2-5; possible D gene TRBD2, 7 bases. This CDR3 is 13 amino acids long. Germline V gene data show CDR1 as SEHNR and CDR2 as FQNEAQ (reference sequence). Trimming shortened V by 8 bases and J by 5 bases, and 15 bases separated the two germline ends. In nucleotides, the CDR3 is TGTGCCAGCTTTTCGGGGGGCAGGGAGACCCAGTACTTC. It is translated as CASFSGGRETQYF.

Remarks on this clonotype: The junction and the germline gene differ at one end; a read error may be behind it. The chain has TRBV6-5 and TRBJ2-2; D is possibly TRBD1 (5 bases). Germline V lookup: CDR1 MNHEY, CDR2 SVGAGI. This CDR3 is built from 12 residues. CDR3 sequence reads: CATSWTTGELFF. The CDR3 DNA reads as TGTGCCACCAGTTGGACAACCGGGGAGCTGTTTTTT.

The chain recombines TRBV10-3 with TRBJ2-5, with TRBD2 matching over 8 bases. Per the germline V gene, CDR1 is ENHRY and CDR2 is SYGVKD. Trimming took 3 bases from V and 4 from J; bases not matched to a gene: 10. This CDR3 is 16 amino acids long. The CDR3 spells CAISDYLGLAGETQYF. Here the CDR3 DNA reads TGTGCCATCAGTGACTACCTTGGGCTAGCGGGAGAGACCCAGTACTTC.

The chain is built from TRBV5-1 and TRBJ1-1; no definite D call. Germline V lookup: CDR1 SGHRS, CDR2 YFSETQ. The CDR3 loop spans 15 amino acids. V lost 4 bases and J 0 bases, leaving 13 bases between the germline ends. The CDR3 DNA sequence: TGCGCCAGCAGCCCTCAGGATGACGTGAACACTGAAGCTTTCTTT. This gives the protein CASSPQDDVNTEAFF.

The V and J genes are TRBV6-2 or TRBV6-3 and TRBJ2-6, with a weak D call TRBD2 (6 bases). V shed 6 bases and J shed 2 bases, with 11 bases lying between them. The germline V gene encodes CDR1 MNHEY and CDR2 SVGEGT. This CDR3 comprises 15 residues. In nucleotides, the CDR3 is TGTGCCAGCAGACGACTAGGTGCTGGGGCCAACGTCCTGACTTTC. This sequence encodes CASRRLGAGANVLTF.

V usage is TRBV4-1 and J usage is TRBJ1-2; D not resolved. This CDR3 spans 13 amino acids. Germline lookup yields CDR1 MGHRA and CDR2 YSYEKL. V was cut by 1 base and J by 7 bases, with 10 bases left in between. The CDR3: CASSQAPVFGYTF. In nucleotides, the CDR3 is TGCGCCAGCAGCCAAGCACCGGTCTTTGGCTACACCTTC.

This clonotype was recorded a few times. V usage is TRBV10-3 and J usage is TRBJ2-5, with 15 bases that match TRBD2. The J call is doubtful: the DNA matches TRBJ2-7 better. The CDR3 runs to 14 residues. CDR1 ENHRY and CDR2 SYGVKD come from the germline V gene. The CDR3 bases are TGTGCCATTGGACTAGCGGGGGGGTACAACGAGCAGTACTTC. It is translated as CAIGLAGGYNEQYF.

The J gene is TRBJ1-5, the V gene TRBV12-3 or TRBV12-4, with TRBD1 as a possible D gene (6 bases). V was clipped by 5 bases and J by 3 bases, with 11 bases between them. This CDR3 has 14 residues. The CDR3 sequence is CASSHRQDNQPQHF. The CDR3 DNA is TGTGCCAGCAGTCACAGACAGGACAATCAGCCCCAGCATTTT.

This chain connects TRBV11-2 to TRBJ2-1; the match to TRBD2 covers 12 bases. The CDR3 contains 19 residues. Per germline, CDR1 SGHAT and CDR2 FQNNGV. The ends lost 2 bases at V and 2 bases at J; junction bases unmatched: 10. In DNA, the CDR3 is TGTGCCAGCAGCTTAAGGGGAGGGACTAGCGGGCTAACCTACAATGAGCAGTTCTTC. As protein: CASSLRGGTSGLTYNEQFF. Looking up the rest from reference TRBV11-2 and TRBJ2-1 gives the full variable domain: EAGVAQSPRYKIIEKRQSVAFWCNPISGHATLYWYQQILGQGPKLLIQFQNNGVVDDSQLPKDRFSAERLKGVDSTLKIQPAKLEDSAVYLCASSLRGGTSGLTYNEQFFGPGTRLTVL.

DNA of the CDR3: TGCAGTGCTCGTGACACAATTAACTATGGCTACACCTTC. Its protein product is CSARDTINYGYTF. This chain joins TRBV20-1 and TRBJ1-2; no clear D. With 5 bases removed from V and 1 base from J, the gap between germline ends came to 11 bases. Germline lookup yields CDR1 DFQATT and CDR2 SNEGSKA (reference sequence). The length of the CDR3 is 13 residues.

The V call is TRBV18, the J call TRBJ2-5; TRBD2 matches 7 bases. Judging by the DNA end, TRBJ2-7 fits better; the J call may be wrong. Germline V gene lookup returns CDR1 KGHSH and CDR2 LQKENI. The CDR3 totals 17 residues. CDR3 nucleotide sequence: TGTGCCAGCTCACCAAATCTGCGGGGGTGGAACGCCTACGAGCAGTACTTC. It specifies CASSPNLRGWNAYEQYF.

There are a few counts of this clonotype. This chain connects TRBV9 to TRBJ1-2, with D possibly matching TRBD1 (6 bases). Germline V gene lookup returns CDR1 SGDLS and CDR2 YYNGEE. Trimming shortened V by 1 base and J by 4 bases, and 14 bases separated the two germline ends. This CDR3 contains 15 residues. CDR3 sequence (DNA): TGTGCCAGCAGCGTAACGCCTGACAGGATCTATGGCTACACCTTC. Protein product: CASSVTPDRIYGYTF. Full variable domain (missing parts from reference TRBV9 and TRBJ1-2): DSGVTQTPKHLITATGQRVTLRCSPRSGDLSVYWYQQSLDQGLQFLIQYYNGEERAKGNILERFSAQQFPDLHSELNLSSLELGDSALYFCASSVTPDRIYGYTFGSGTRLTVV.

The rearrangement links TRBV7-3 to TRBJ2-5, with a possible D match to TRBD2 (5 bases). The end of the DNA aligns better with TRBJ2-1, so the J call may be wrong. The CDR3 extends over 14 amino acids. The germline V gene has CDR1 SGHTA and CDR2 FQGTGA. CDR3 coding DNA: TGTGCCAGCAGCTTAGCAAATAGCGTCAGAGAGCAGTTCTTC. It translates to CASSLANSVREQFF.